The following is a T cell receptor (beta chain) sequence with its context. Antigen unknown. This clone may be a read error of a much larger clone one base away. The sample belongs to a study of T cells after yellow fever vaccination. CDR1 and CDR2 (germline): SEHNR, FQNEAQ (reference sequence). The V and J ends lost 4 bases and 4 bases respectively, with 13 bases between them. The CDR3 has 14 amino acids. Study findings and constraints: The CD4 compartment and the CD8 compartment contained a small share of clonotypes in common. The booster response re-showed most primary clones: more than 95% CD4, around 85% CD8. From the bulk population, abundant clonotypes could contaminate and appear within FACS-sorted repertoires.

TCR cDNA, made by 5'RACE template switching, carried an added universal primer site and UMIs. TCRdb passed the 5' RACE reads through MiXCR, listing each CDR3 protein once. The sample contains 90,000 to 150,000 distinct CDR3 sequences, 5.5% to 8% of which appear only once. J is TRBJ1-2 and V is TRBV7-9, with a possible D match to TRBD1 (6 bases). Sequencing used CD4+ T cells sorted from PBMCs, obtained around 45 days after the first yellow fever vaccination. This sequence was found in a man between 18 and 35 years old who received the YFV17D yellow fever vaccine. This chain's CDR3 is CASSSQGRTYGYTF. CDR3 DNA sequence: TGTGCCAGCAGCTCCCAGGGGAGGACCTATGGCTACACCTTC.